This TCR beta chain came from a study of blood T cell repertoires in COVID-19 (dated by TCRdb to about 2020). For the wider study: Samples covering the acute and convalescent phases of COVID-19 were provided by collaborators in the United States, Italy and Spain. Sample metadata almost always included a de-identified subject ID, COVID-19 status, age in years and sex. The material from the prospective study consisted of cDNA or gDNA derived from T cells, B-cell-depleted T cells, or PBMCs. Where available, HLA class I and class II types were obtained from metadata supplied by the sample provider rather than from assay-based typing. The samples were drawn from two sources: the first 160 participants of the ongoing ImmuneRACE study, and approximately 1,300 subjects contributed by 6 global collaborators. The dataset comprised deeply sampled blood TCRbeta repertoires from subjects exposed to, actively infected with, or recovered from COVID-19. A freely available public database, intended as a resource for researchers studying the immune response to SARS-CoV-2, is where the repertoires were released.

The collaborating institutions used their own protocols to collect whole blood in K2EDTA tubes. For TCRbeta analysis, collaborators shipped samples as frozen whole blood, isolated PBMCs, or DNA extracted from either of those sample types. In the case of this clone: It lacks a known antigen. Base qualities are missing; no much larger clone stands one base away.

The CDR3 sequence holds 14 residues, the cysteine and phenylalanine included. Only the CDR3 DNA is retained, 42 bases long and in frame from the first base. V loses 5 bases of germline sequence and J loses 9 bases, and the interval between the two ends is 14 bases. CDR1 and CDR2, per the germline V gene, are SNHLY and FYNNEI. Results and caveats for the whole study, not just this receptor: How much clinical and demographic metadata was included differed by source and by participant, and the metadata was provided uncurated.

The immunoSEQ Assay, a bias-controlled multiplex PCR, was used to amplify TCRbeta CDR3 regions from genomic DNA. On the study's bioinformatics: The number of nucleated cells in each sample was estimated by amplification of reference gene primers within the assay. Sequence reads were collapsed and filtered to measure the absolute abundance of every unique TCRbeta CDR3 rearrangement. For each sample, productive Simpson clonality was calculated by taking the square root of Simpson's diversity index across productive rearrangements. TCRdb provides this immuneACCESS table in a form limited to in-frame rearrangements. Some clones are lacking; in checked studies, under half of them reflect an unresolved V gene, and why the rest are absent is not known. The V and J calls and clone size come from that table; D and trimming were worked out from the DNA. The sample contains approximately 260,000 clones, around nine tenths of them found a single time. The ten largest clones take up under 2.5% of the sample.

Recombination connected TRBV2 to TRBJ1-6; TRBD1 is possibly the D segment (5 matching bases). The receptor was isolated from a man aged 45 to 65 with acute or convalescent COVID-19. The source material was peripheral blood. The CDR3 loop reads CASSPRGVASPLHF. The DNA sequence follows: TGTGCCAGCAGTCCTCGGGGGGTGGCTTCACCCCTCCACTTT.